This is a list of T cell receptor beta chains from one sample in a study of blood T cell repertoires in COVID-19. Profiling relied on immunoSEQ multiplex PCR, and the TCRdb table lists in-frame clones only, not all of them. In the table there are about 270,000 clones, roughly 90% of which are singletons. The sample was peripheral blood. The origin of the receptors is a man between 60 and 75 years old who had recovered from COVID-19. Each CDR3 is given without its conserved first and last residue. The order of the fields is V gene, J gene, CDR3 protein.

>TRBV5-1|TRBJ2-2
ASSFDRGRTGELF
>TRBV9|TRBJ1-4
ASSAGGEKLF
>TRBV13|TRBJ2-1
ASSPPGQYNEQF
>TRBV29-1|TRBJ1-2
SVEPKGSYGYT
>TRBV7-2|TRBJ2-3
ASSLAGAGVDTQY
>TRBV6-5|TRBJ2-3
ASPRTSGGTDTQY
>TRBV6-5|TRBJ1-2
ASRSGINYGYT
>TRBV6-1|TRBJ1-5
ASSEPGHYSNQPQH
>TRBV30|TRBJ2-3
AWRNQPAGGTDTQY
>TRBV5-1|TRBJ1-6
ASSFRESYGGSPLH
>TRBV15|TRBJ2-1
ATSRDTRSEQF
>TRBV24-1|TRBJ1-2
ATSDPGTDPYGYT
>TRBV7-3|TRBJ2-2
ASSMFSGVATGELF
>TRBV5-1|TRBJ1-2
ASSLDRGDPNYGYT
>TRBV27|TRBJ1-1
ASRLRGKSTKAF
>TRBV5-1|TRBJ2-5
ASSLGGGGEETQY
>TRBV4-1|TRBJ2-5
ASSPGRLAGGMQETQY
>TRBV11-2|TRBJ1-1
ASSHNAGVSEAF
>TRBV11-2|TRBJ2-2
ASTPIPGGELF
>TRBV6-5|TRBJ1-6
ASSYSGTGTSPLH
>TRBV5-1|TRBJ2-7
ASSSGGLAADYEQY
>TRBV6-5|TRBJ2-5
ASSPRFRETQY
>TRBV16|TRBJ1-2
ASSTEDRTQNYGYT
>TRBV5-1|TRBJ2-7
ASSLAFSGTGIYEQY
>TRBV5-1|TRBJ1-2
ASSPGDFYGYT
>TRBV19|TRBJ2-1
ASTPGGGTYNEQF
>TRBV7-2|TRBJ1-5
ASSQTGANQPQH
>TRBV15|TRBJ1-1
ATRQFREKDTEAF
>TRBV7-3|TRBJ1-1
ASSPQRVTEAF
>TRBV2|TRBJ2-1
ASSNELRNEQF
>TRBV10-3|TRBJ2-7
AISASGGHSYEQY
>TRBV18|TRBJ1-5
ASSEGGGQPQH
>TRBV7-8|TRBJ1-5
ASSLAQGRAQPQH
>TRBV6-6|TRBJ1-2
ASSKGADATYGYT
>TRBV5-1|TRBJ2-1
ASSLTLGAEQF
>TRBV30|TRBJ1-1
AWGRQGGWDGTEAF
>TRBV18|TRBJ2-3
ASSPPGLAGGSSTDTQY
>TRBV27|TRBJ1-5
ASSFGRGSNQPQH
>TRBV28|TRBJ2-5
AIRDRAETQY
>TRBV4-2|TRBJ2-7
ASSQEGLAGGAYEQY
>TRBV11-2|TRBJ1-1
ASSRGGGGSTEAF
>TRBV7-2|TRBJ2-3
ASSPPTASTDTQY
>TRBV6-5|TRBJ2-5
ASSYFGTGKETQY
>TRBV6-5|TRBJ2-7
ASSGLGSYEQY
>TRBV29-1|TRBJ2-7
SSRDSSYEQY
>TRBV5-1|TRBJ2-7
ASSLSGVSYEQY
>TRBV10-1|TRBJ1-1
ASSDRGQTGAF
>TRBV6-5|TRBJ1-2
ASSYQGGYGYT
>TRBV5-1|TRBJ2-3
ASSLERGATDTQY
>TRBV19|TRBJ1-2
ASTSQGAGGNGGYT
>TRBV7-2|TRBJ1-3
ASSLDSGSGNTIY
>TRBV3-1/TRBV3-2|TRBJ1-1
ASSPIRGFTEAF
>TRBV13|TRBJ1-1
ASSLGPGARTTEAF
>TRBV7-6|TRBJ2-3
ASSLAGGGAGTDTQY
>TRBV7-2|TRBJ1-4
ASSLESEKLF